Listed here is a single TCR beta chain. Its antigen is undetermined. The CDR3 length is 15 residues. Between the trimmed V and J ends, which lost 1 base and 4 bases, there was a span of 11 bases. Germline lookup yields CDR1 PRHDT and CDR2 FYEKMQ (reference sequence). The data were obtained in a study of blood T cells in healthy people across ages. Total RNA, at least 5.5 micrograms per sample, came from PBMCs. It was with a sample-barcoded 5' primer and a J-beta primer mix that a second PCR of about 7 to 12 cycles was run. In TCRdb, the 5' RACE reads were re-called with MiXCR into one record per CDR3 protein. The sample includes about 570,000 distinct CDR3 sequences, about 27% of them seen just once. Overall study findings and caveats: Diversity of TCR beta per million T cells declined in a roughly linear way with age.

The sample also formed part of further work on T cells of mothers and their children.

The sequence derives from a boy aged 2 to 10 in good health. The V gene is TRBV13, the J gene TRBJ1-3; no reliable D call. Sequencing was performed on blood. The CDR3: CASSLESRGGNTIYF. In DNA form, the CDR3 reads TGTGCCAGCAGCTTAGAGTCCCGAGGGGGAAACACCATATATTTT.